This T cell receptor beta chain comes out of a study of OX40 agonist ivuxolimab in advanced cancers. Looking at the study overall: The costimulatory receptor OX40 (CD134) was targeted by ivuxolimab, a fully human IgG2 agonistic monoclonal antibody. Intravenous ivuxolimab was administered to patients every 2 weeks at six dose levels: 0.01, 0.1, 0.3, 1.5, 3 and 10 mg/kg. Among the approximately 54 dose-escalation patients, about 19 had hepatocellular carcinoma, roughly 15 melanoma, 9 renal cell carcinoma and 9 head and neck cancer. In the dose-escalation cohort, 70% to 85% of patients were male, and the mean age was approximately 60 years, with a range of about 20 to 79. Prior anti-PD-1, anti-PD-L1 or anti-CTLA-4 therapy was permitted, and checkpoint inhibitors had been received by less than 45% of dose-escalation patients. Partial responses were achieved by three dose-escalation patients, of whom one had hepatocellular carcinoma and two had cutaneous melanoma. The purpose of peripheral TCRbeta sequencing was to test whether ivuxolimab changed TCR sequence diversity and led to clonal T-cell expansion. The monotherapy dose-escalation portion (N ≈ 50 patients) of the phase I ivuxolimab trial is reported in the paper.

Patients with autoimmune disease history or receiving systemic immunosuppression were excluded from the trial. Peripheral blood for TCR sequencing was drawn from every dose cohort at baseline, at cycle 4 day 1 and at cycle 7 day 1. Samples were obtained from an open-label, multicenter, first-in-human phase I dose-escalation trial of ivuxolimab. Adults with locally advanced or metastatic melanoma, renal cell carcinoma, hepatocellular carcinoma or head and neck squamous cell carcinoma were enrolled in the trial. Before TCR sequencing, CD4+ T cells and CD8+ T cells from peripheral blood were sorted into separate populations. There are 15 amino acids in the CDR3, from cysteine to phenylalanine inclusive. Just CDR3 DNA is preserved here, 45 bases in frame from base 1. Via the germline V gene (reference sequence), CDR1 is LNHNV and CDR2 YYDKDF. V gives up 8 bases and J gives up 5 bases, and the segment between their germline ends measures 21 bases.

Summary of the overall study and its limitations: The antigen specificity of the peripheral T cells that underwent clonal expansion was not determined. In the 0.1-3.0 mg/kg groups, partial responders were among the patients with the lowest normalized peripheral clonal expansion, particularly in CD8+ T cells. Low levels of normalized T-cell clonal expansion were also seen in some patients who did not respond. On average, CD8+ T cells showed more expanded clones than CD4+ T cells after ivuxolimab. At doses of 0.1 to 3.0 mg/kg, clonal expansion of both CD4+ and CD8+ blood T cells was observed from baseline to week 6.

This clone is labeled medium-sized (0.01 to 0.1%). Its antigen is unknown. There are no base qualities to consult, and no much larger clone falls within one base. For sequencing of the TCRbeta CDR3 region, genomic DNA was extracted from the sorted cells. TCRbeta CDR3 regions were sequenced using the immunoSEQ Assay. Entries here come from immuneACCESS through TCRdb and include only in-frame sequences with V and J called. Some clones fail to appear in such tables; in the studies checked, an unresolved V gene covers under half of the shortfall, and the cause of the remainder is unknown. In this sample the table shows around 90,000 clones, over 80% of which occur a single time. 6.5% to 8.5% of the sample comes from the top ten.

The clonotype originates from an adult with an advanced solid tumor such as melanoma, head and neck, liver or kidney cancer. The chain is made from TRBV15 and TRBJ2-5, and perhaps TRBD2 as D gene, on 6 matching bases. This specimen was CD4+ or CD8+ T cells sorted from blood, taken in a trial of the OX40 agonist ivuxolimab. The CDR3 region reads CATATGRGGAETQYF. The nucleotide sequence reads TGTGCCACCGCCACGGGGCGGGGAGGCGCGGAGACCCAGTACTTC.